This T cell receptor beta chain is drawn from a study of PD-1 blockade in mismatch repair-deficient tumors. TCRs were sequenced from a few patients responding to pembrolizumab. The protocol was immunoSEQ multiplex PCR, while the TCRdb copy is restricted to in-frame clones and leaves out a portion. The repertoire holds over 100,000 clones, with 70% to 80% as singletons. The CDR3 is 14 residues long. With V trimmed by 6 bases and J by 3 bases, 4 bases remained unmatched. Germline V CDR1 and CDR2: KGHSH, LQKENI. J is TRBJ2-7 and V is TRBV18, with 11 positions matching TRBD1. The specimen was peripheral blood, collected about 60 weeks after starting pembrolizumab. The source is an adult with mismatch repair-deficient cancer. For the CDR3, the DNA is TGTGCCAGCTCCCGGGGACAGGGGGACTACGAGCAGTACTTC. It translates to CASSRGQGDYEQYF.